The 8 T cell receptor beta chains below all came from one sample that was sequenced in a study of T cells after yellow fever vaccination. TCRdb re-called the 5' RACE reads with MiXCR, one entry per CDR3 protein. The sample contains some 500,000 distinct CDR3 sequences, roughly 14% of which appear only once. The material was PBMCs, obtained on the day of the yellow fever booster vaccination. All receptors come from a man younger than 45 who received the YFV17D yellow fever vaccine.

This clonotype was detected ten times or more. The rearrangement links TRBV29-1 to TRBJ2-7, with unresolved D. The CDR3 is made up of 10 amino acids. Germline-derived CDR1 and CDR2 are SQVTM and ANQGSEA. V lost 5 bases to trimming and J lost 4 bases, with 6 bases between them. This CDR3 is CSVWNYEQYF. The CDR3, as DNA: TGCAGCGTTTGGAATTACGAGCAGTACTTC.

V usage is TRBV28 and J usage is TRBJ1-5; D gene unclear. With 5 bases removed from V and 6 bases from J, the gap between germline ends came to 17 bases. The CDR3 loop spans 15 amino acids. Germline lookup yields CDR1 MDHEN and CDR2 SYDVKM. The CDR3 nucleotides read TGTGCCAGCAGTCCCCCACCGGGTTCGGGTCAGCCCCAGCATTTT. It codes for CASSPPPGSGQPQHF.

The chain combines TRBV7-6 with TRBJ1-5, with D uncertain. The CDR3 extends over 15 amino acids. Looked up from germline, CDR1 is SGHVS and CDR2 is FNYEAQ. V was clipped by 1 base and J by 6 bases, with 13 bases between them. Here the CDR3 DNA reads TGTGCCAGCAGCTTAGGGAGTAGACTCCCTCAGCCCCAGCATTTT. It yields the protein CASSLGSRLPQPQHF.

The chain is built from TRBV20-1 and TRBJ2-5; D gene uncertain. Trimming removed 3 bases from V and 2 bases from J, with 16 bases in between. The CDR3 runs 15 residues. CDR1 is DFQATT and CDR2 is SNEGSKA in the germline V gene (reference sequence). CDR3 loop: CSARADSGVQETQYF. For the CDR3, the DNA is TGCAGTGCTAGGGCGGATTCGGGCGTTCAAGAGACCCAGTACTTC.

The rearrangement links TRBV28 to TRBJ1-4; D possibly corresponds to TRBD1 (5 bases). Germline V gene sequence: CDR1 MDHEN, CDR2 SYDVKM. This CDR3 is built from 15 residues. V was trimmed by 8 bases and J by 5 bases, leaving 18 bases between them. CDR3 nucleotides: TGTGCCAGCTATCCCGGGGGGATCCGAAATGAAAAACTGTTTTTT. It specifies CASYPGGIRNEKLFF.

This chain connects TRBV29-1 to TRBJ2-4, with D possibly TRBD2 on 6 matching bases. Germline V gives CDR1 SQVTM, CDR2 ANQGSEA. CDR3 length: 12 amino acids. Trimming removed 7 bases from V and 2 bases from J, with 9 bases in between. CDR3 protein: CSAGGPKNIQYF. CDR3 DNA sequence: TGCAGCGCCGGAGGGCCCAAAAACATTCAGTACTTC.

This clonotype was found a few times. The chain has TRBV7-2 and TRBJ2-2, with D unclear. The V gene's germline CDR1 is SGHTA and CDR2 FQGNSA. This CDR3 has 16 residues. Trimming shortened V by 3 bases and J by 2 bases, and 13 bases separated the two germline ends. Written as DNA, the CDR3 is TGTGCCAGCAGCTTTACCGCCCACAGAAACACCGGGGAGCTGTTTTTT. Protein sequence: CASSFTAHRNTGELFF.

This clonotype has more than one count but fewer than ten. The chain uses TRBV28 and TRBJ2-7; D is uncertain. The V and J ends lost 3 bases and 1 base respectively, with 4 bases between them. CDR1 is MDHEN and CDR2 is SYDVKM in the germline V gene. The CDR3 length is 12 residues. The chain's CDR3 is CASSLKSYEQYF. In DNA, the CDR3 is TGTGCCAGCAGTTTGAAGTCCTACGAGCAGTACTTC.